A single sample gave rise to the 28 T cell receptor beta chains below, sequenced in a study of T-cell memory formation after mild COVID-19. One entry per CDR3 protein results from TCRdb running MiXCR on the 5' RACE reads. The profile shows around 250,000 distinct CDR3 sequences, 16% of them singletons. Source material: PBMCs or a T cell subset sorted from them (not recorded which). These receptors were collected from a man in his late teens or twenties who had mild COVID-19 (a few samples of this study predate the infection). Cell type and time point are not known.

The chain's CDR3 is CASSLAGAGLKETQYF. The CDR3 DNA reads TGCGCCAGCAGCTTGGCAGGCGCGGGATTAAAAGAGACCCAGTACTTC. The chain employs TRBV5-1 and TRBJ2-5; a possible D gene is TRBD2 (6 bases). The germline CDR1 and CDR2 sequences are SGHRS and YFSETQ. The CDR3 covers 16 residues. The V gene lost 0 bases and the J gene lost 3 bases, with 15 bases spanning the gap.

Here the CDR3 reads CSAGGQGRHEQYF. CDR3 coding DNA: TGCAGCGCTGGGGGACAGGGGAGACACGAGCAGTACTTC. The chain has TRBV29-1 and TRBJ2-7; 10 positions agree with TRBD1. The CDR3 consists of 13 residues. In germline, CDR1 is SQVTM, CDR2 ANQGSEA. V shed 7 bases, J shed 5 bases, and the junction held 8 bases outside the gene matches.

The genes are TRBV7-9 and TRBJ1-6; D gene unclear. The V end was cut by 8 bases, the J end by 7 bases, with 12 bases between. CDR1 is SEHNR and CDR2 is FQNEAQ in the germline V gene (reference sequence). The CDR3 length is 13 residues. The CDR3 DNA follows: TGTGCCAGCCATTTGGGCGGAAATTCACCCCTCCACTTT. Its translation: CASHLGGNSPLHF.

This clonotype has ten or more counts. This sequence joins TRBV7-6 and TRBJ1-6; no definite D call. The CDR3 length is 16 residues. V was clipped by 3 bases and J by 2 bases, with 11 bases between them. Germline assignment: CDR1 SGHVS and CDR2 FNYEAQ. The chain's CDR3 is CASSFREGTYNSPLHF. For the CDR3, the DNA is TGTGCCAGCAGCTTCCGCGAGGGAACCTATAATTCACCCCTCCACTTT.

This clonotype occurred a few times. The chain is built from TRBV7-2 and TRBJ2-4; 10 bases align to TRBD1. The CDR3 runs 18 residues. V was pared by 2 bases and J by 6 bases, with 13 bases of the junction left unmatched. The germline CDR1 and CDR2 sequences are SGHTA and FQGNSA. In DNA form, the CDR3 reads TGTGCCAGCAGCTTAAGGCCGGTGGGACAGGGGAGGTTAAACATTCAGTACTTC. Protein: CASSLRPVGQGRLNIQYF.

This clonotype was detected ten times or more. The rearrangement uses TRBV7-8 and TRBJ2-5; TRBD1 matches at 7 bases. The CDR3 is made up of 14 amino acids. From germline, CDR1 is SGHVS and CDR2 FQNEAQ. The J segment lost 1 base and the V segment lost 5 bases, leaving 4 bases of the junction unmatched. CDR3 nucleotides: TGTGCCAGCAGCGCATACAGGGGCCAAGAGACCCAGTACTTC. As protein: CASSAYRGQETQYF.

This clonotype came up a few times. This chain joins TRBV15 and TRBJ1-2; TRBD1 might be the D (5 bases). Trimming cost V 1 base and J 8 bases, with 23 bases left between them. Germline lookup yields CDR1 LNHNV and CDR2 YYDKDF (reference sequence). The CDR3 totals 17 residues. As DNA, the CDR3 is TGTGCCACCAGCAGAGTAGGAGAAACTAAGGGGCTGGGCGGCTACACCTTC. Its translation: CATSRVGETKGLGGYTF.

This sequence joins TRBV12-3 or TRBV12-4 and TRBJ2-5, with 12 bases that match TRBD2. The ends lost 5 bases at V and 5 bases at J; junction bases unmatched: 6. The CDR3 is 15 residues long. CDR3 region: CASSPRTSGTETQYF. CDR3 sequence (DNA): TGTGCCAGCAGTCCGAGGACTAGCGGGACGGAGACCCAGTACTTC.

J is TRBJ2-6 and V is TRBV6-5; either TRBD1 or TRBD2 may fit D (6 bases each). Germline CDR1 and CDR2: MNHEY and SVGAGI. The CDR3 has 16 residues. V lost 1 base and J lost 4, with 11 bases in between. The CDR3 sequence is CASSYLSGAGANVLTF. CDR3 sequence (DNA): TGTGCCAGCAGTTACTTGTCGGGGGCAGGGGCCAACGTCCTGACTTTC.

This clonotype was observed many times. CDR3 sequence reads: CASSFTGGEQYV. As DNA, the CDR3 is TGTGCCAGCAGCTTCACGGGGGGCGAGCAGTACGTC. The gene calls are TRBV7-9 and TRBJ2-7; TRBD2 matches at 7 bases. The CDR3 length is 12 residues. Germline V gene lookup returns CDR1 SEHNR and CDR2 FQNEAQ (reference sequence). J lost 6 bases, V lost 3 bases, and 2 bases had no gene match.

The chain has TRBV7-9 and TRBJ2-7, with D unclear. CDR3 length: 13 residues. Per germline, CDR1 SEHNR and CDR2 FQNEAQ (reference sequence). Trimming stripped 3 bases from V and 2 bases from J, with 8 bases between. CDR3 DNA sequence: TGTGCCAGCAGCTTTGCCGGAGCCTACGAGCAGTACTTC. Encoded protein: CASSFAGAYEQYF.

This clonotype has only a few counts. This rearrangement joins TRBV11-2 to TRBJ1-1, with a weak D call TRBD1 (6 bases). CDR3 length: 15 amino acids. Looked up from germline, CDR1 is SGHAT and CDR2 is FQNNGV. The V and J ends lost 5 bases and 1 base respectively, with 14 bases between them. The CDR3 DNA is TGTGCCAGCAGCCTCCGGGCAGGGGAGAACACTGAAGCTTTCTTT. Translated, it gives CASSLRAGENTEAFF.

This clonotype has only a few counts. The chain recombines TRBV9 with TRBJ2-4; perhaps TRBD2 as D (7 bases). The CDR3 extends over 16 amino acids. CDR1 and CDR2 from the germline V gene are SGDLS and YYNGEE. Trimming left V 0 bases short and J 6 bases short, with 16 bases between. The chain's CDR3 is CASSVAGRGLGNIQYF. CDR3 nucleotide sequence: TGTGCCAGCAGCGTAGCAGGGCGGGGGCTGGGAAACATTCAGTACTTC.

V is TRBV24-1 and J is TRBJ2-2; no firm D call. CDR1 KGHDR and CDR2 SFDVKD come from the germline V gene. The CDR3 loop spans 12 amino acids. Trimming removed 0 bases at V and 5 bases at J, with 0 bases between. The CDR3 region is CATSDLTGELFF. Written as DNA, the CDR3 is TGTGCCACCAGTGATTTGACCGGGGAGCTGTTTTTT.

The V and J genes are TRBV2 and TRBJ2-3; the match to TRBD2 covers 8 bases. Trimming took 7 bases from V and 3 from J; bases not matched to a gene: 6. Germline V lookup: CDR1 SNHLY, CDR2 FYNNEI. The CDR3 is made up of 14 amino acids. This CDR3 reads CASIVAGLTDTQYF. CDR3 coding DNA: TGTGCCAGCATTGTAGCGGGGTTGACAGATACGCAGTATTTT.

The V gene is TRBV28, the J gene TRBJ1-2, with no clear D. There are 11 residues in the CDR3. Germline V gene lookup returns CDR1 MDHEN and CDR2 SYDVKM. V was shortened by 3 bases and J by 5 bases, with 4 bases between the two germline ends. The CDR3 nucleotides are TGTGCCAGCAGTTTCCGGTATGGCTACACCTTC. Translation: CASSFRYGYTF.

This clonotype has only a few counts. V is TRBV7-2 and J is TRBJ2-3; TRBD2 agrees at 11 bases. V was clipped by 5 bases and J by 1 base; unmatched bases: 5. The CDR3 length is 16 residues. The V gene's germline CDR1 is SGHTA and CDR2 FQGNSA. For the CDR3, the DNA is TGTGCCAGCAGCCTGATAGCGGGGGGGCGCACAGATACGCAGTATTTT. Protein product: CASSLIAGGRTDTQYF.

This clonotype occurred many times. The gene calls are TRBV20-1 and TRBJ1-2, with TRBD1 matching over 7 bases. The CDR3 loop spans 13 amino acids. J lost 2 bases, V lost 5 bases, and 5 bases had no gene match. In germline, CDR1 is DFQATT, CDR2 SNEGSKA (reference sequence). In nucleotides, the CDR3 is TGCAGTGCTTCCAAGGACAGGAACTATGGCTACACCTTC. Residues: CSASKDRNYGYTF.

This clonotype has a handful of counts. The CDR3: CASSQEYRGGLSEPGDTQYF. The DNA for the CDR3 is TGTGCCAGCAGCCAAGAGTACAGGGGCGGACTGAGCGAACCCGGGGATACGCAGTATTTT. The genes are TRBV3-1 and TRBJ2-3; 7 nucleotides line up with TRBD1. V was clipped by 0 bases and J by 6 bases; unmatched bases: 21. The CDR3 has 20 amino acids. Looked up from germline, CDR1 is LGHDT and CDR2 is YNNKEL (reference sequence).

This clonotype occurred a few times. CDR3 in amino acids: CASSPLETGVTQYF. As DNA, the CDR3 is TGTGCCAGCTCACCACTTGAGACAGGGGTGACCCAGTACTTC. The gene calls are TRBV18 and TRBJ2-5, with 8 bases aligning to TRBD1. Germline V gives CDR1 KGHSH, CDR2 LQKENI. The J segment lost 7 bases and the V segment lost 1 base, leaving 5 bases of the junction unmatched. The CDR3 is 14 amino acids.

In its sample, this clonotype was seen a few times. The chain joins TRBV6-2 or TRBV6-3 to TRBJ2-7; 7 bases are a match to TRBD1. The germline V gene encodes CDR1 MNHEY and CDR2 SVGEGT. The CDR3 length is 17 residues. Germline trimming cut 0 bases from V and 0 bases from J; bases unmatched to any gene: 8. CDR3 coding DNA: TGTGCCAGCAGTTACTCAACGGACAGGTTCATCTCCTACGAGCAGTACGTC. Protein sequence: CASSYSTDRFISYEQYV.

Only a few counts were recorded for this clonotype. V is TRBV12-3 or TRBV12-4 and J is TRBJ2-2, with D possibly being TRBD1 (6 bases). V was clipped by 8 bases and J by 1 base, with 14 bases between them. This CDR3 comprises 15 residues. The CDR3: CASSSGTLNTGELFF. The CDR3 region has the DNA TGTGCCAGCTCTTCAGGGACATTGAACACCGGGGAGCTGTTTTTT.

J is TRBJ2-5 and V is TRBV4-3; tentative D call: TRBD2 (5 bases). Germline-derived CDR1 and CDR2 are LGHNA and YSLEER. CDR3 size: 14 residues. Trimming took 1 base from V and 2 from J, leaving 8 bases between them. CDR3 nucleotides: TGCGCCAGCAGCCAAGCCGGGGAGCAAGAGACCCAGTACTTC. Its translation: CASSQAGEQETQYF.

This clonotype showed up just once. The chain has TRBV27 and TRBJ1-1, with 10 bases aligning to TRBD1. Germline V CDR1 and CDR2: MNHEY, SMNVEV (reference sequence). The CDR3 spans 13 residues. V lost 8 bases to trimming and J lost 4 bases; unmatched junction nucleotides: 4. CDR3: CASHDRGPTEAFF. As DNA, the CDR3 is TGTGCCAGCCACGACAGGGGGCCCACTGAAGCTTTCTTT.

This clonotype was seen many times. This chain links TRBV4-1 with TRBJ2-1; D unclear. Per the germline V gene, CDR1 is MGHRA and CDR2 is YSYEKL. Deletions cut 0 bases from V and 4 bases from J, with 4 bases between. This CDR3 is built from 13 residues. The CDR3 region has the DNA TGCGCCAGCAGCCAAGAGGAGTACAATGAGCAGTTCTTC. The encoded protein is CASSQEEYNEQFF.

This chain links TRBV7-2 with TRBJ2-3; D call uncertain. Trimming stripped 5 bases from V and 10 bases from J, with 22 bases between. From germline, CDR1 is SGHTA and CDR2 FQGNSA. The CDR3 sequence is 15 residues long. CDR3: CASSLTWTTRHPQYF. In nucleotides, the CDR3 is TGTGCCAGCAGCCTAACTTGGACCACCCGCCATCCGCAGTATTTT.

This clonotype was detected a few times. The chain uses TRBV7-2 and TRBJ2-7; TRBD1 might be the D (5 bases). CDR3 size: 14 residues. V shed 3 bases and J shed 5 bases, with 14 bases lying between them. The V gene's germline CDR1 is SGHTA and CDR2 FQGNSA. The CDR3 loop reads CASSFTTGSNEQYV. CDR3 DNA: TGTGCCAGCAGCTTTACCACAGGTTCTAACGAGCAGTACGTC.

CDR3 bases: TGTGCCAGCAGTTCCGCGTCGGACGCGGGGGGAAACACCATATATTTT. The encoded protein is CASSSASDAGGNTIYF. This chain joins TRBV27 and TRBJ1-3; D unclear. Germline assignment: CDR1 MNHEY and CDR2 SMNVEV (reference sequence). Between the trimmed V and J ends, which lost 4 bases and 4 bases, there was a span of 17 bases. The CDR3 runs to 16 residues.